This TCR beta chain was found in a study of blood T cell repertoires in COVID-19. At the level of the study: COVID-19 samples, acute and convalescent, were from the United States, Italy and Spain. T cells, B-cell-depleted T cells, or PBMCs provided the cDNA or gDNA that served as material.

The authors' processing: Reference gene primer amplification yielded estimated nucleated cell counts. Some clones are missing from TCRdb's copy, which holds only in-frame ones; the method was immunoSEQ multiplex PCR. That table is the source of V, J and clone size, and D and trimming were worked out from the DNA. This repertoire shows roughly 330,000 clones, approximately 88% found once; its top ten account for 5% to 7.5%. Trimming took 5 bases from V and 4 from J; bases not matched to a gene: 8. CDR1 and CDR2 from the germline V gene are ENHRY and SYGVKD. CDR3 length: 16 amino acids. The TCR sequence derives from a man younger than 35 who had recovered from COVID-19. V and J are TRBV10-3 and TRBJ2-1; TRBD1 agrees at 10 bases. Material for sequencing was peripheral blood. CDR3 DNA: TGTGCCATCAGTCACTCGGGACAGGGGTGGTACAATGAGCAGTTCTTC. The encoded protein is CAISHSGQGWYNEQFF.